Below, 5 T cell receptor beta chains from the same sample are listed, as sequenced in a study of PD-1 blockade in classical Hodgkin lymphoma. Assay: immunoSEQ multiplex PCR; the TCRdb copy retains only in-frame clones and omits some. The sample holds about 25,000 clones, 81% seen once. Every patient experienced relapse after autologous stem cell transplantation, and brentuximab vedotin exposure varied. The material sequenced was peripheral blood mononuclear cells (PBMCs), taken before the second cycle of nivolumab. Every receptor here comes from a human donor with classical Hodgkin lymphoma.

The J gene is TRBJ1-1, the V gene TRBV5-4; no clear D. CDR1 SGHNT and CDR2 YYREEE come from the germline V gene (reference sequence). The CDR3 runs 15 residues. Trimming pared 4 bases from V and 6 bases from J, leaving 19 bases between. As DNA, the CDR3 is TGTGCCAGCAGCGAAATCCGGGCTCCTGTCCCTGAAGCTTTCTTT. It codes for CASSEIRAPVPEAFF.

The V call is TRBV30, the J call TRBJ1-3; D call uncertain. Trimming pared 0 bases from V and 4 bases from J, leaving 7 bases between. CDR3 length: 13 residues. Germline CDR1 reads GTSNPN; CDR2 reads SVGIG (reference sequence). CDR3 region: CAWSVGLGNTIYF. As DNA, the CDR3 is TGTGCCTGGAGTGTCGGGCTCGGAAACACCATATATTTT.

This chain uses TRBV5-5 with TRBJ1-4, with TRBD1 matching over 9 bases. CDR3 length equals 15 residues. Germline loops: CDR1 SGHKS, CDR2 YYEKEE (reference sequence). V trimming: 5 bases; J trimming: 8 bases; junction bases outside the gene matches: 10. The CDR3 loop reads CASRETTGGKEKLFF. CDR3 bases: TGTGCCAGCAGAGAAACGACAGGGGGAAAGGAAAAACTGTTTTTT.

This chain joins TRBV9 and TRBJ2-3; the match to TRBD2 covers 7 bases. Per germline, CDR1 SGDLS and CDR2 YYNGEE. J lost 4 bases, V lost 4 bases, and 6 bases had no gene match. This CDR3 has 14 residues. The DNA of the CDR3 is TGTGCCAGCAGCCCCATTGGGGGGGCAGATACGCAGTATTTT. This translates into CASSPIGGADTQYF. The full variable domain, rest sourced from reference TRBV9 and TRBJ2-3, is DSGVTQTPKHLITATGQRVTLRCSPRSGDLSVYWYQQSLDQGLQFLIQYYNGEERAKGNILERFSAQQFPDLHSELNLSSLELGDSALYFCASSPIGGADTQYFGPGTRLTVL.

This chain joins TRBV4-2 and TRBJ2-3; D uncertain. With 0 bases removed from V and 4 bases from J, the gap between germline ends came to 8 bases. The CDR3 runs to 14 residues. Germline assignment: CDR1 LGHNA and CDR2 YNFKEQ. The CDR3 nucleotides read TGTGCCAGCAGCCAAGAGGTAACCGCAGATACGCAGTATTTT. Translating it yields CASSQEVTADTQYF.